Below are 20 T cell receptor beta chains sequenced from a single sample in a study of human T cells and chemical hapten exposure. Via MiXCR, TCRdb re-called the RACE reads, giving one row per CDR3 protein. Altogether around 380,000 distinct CDR3 sequences are present, 4% to 5.5% being singletons, with the ten largest covering 2% to 2.5%. Noted time point: patch test 1, 2 weeks after DPC sensitization. Treatment: therapeutic diphenylcyclopropenone sensitization with weekly scalp DPC. Sequences were derived from whole blood, sampled in connection with sensitization to the hapten diphenylcyclopropenone (DPC). These TCRs come from a woman aged 45-60 years with alopecia areata. Some clones in this sample may be carry-over from other donors' samples.

The rearrangement links TRBV5-4 to TRBJ1-2, with a possible D match to TRBD1 (6 bases). Germline V lookup: CDR1 SGHNT, CDR2 YYREEE (reference sequence). The CDR3 extends over 17 amino acids. V gave up 6 bases and J gave up 3 bases, with 24 bases separating them. CDR3 in amino acids: CASIASGGLGVYYGYTF. The CDR3 nucleotides are TGTGCCAGCATAGCTTCCGGGGGGCTTGGAGTTTACTATGGCTACACCTTC.

This clonotype has a handful of counts. The V and J genes are TRBV29-1 and TRBJ1-3; TRBD1 matches 7 bases. Germline CDR1 and CDR2: SQVTM and ANQGSEA. The junction had 1 base not matched to a gene; V was cut back by 7 bases and J by 1 base. The CDR3 spans 12 residues. CDR3 sequence: CSAQGSGNTIYF. In DNA form, the CDR3 reads TGCAGCGCACAGGGGTCTGGAAACACCATATATTTT.

This clonotype was observed many times. This chain's CDR3 is CASSYRAFNEQFF. The CDR3 coding sequence is TGTGCCAGCAGTTACCGAGCATTCAATGAGCAGTTCTTC. The chain couples TRBV6-8 to TRBJ2-1, with unresolved D. V gave up 2 bases and J gave up 6 bases, with 8 bases separating them. Per germline, CDR1 MNHGY and CDR2 SAAAGT. The CDR3 has 13 amino acids.

The chain joins TRBV7-9 to TRBJ1-6, with 7 nucleotides matching TRBD1. The trim removed 4 bases at V and 7 bases at J, leaving 7 bases unmatched. The germline CDR1 and CDR2 sequences are SEHNR and FQNEAQ (reference sequence). The length of the CDR3 is 15 residues. This chain's CDR3 is CASSSPTGNNSPLHF. The CDR3 DNA follows: TGTGCCAGCAGCTCGCCGACAGGGAACAATTCACCCCTCCACTTT.

A few counts support this clonotype. This rearrangement joins TRBV2 to TRBJ1-5; D call uncertain. Trimming took 1 base from V and 0 from J, leaving 10 bases between them. This CDR3 spans 16 amino acids. Germline V gives CDR1 SNHLY, CDR2 FYNNEI. Here the CDR3 reads CASSEEASYSNQPQHF. The CDR3, as DNA: TGTGCCAGCAGTGAAGAGGCGAGTTATAGCAATCAGCCCCAGCATTTT.

This clonotype was counted once. A much larger clonotype is one base distant, so this may be a read error. This sequence joins TRBV6-5 and TRBJ2-7; tentative D call: TRBD1 (5 bases). This CDR3 has 14 residues. Germline V gene data show CDR1 as MNHEY and CDR2 as SVGAGI. CDR3 DNA sequence: TGTGCCTGCAGTTACGTCGGCAGGGACTACGAGCAGTACTTC. Translating it yields CACSYVGRDYEQYF.

This clonotype was seen repeatedly, ten times or more. The J gene is TRBJ2-7, the V gene TRBV28; D unclear. The ends were cut back, 2 bases at V and 3 bases at J, with 5 bases in the middle. Per germline, CDR1 MDHEN and CDR2 SYDVKM. The CDR3 has 12 amino acids. The DNA for the CDR3 is TGTGCCAGCAGTTTAAAGGGCTACGAGCAGTACTTC. Its translation is CASSLKGYEQYF.

A few counts support this clonotype. The chain has TRBV12-5 and TRBJ2-5; the D gene could be TRBD1 or TRBD2 (5 bases each). V was shortened by 5 bases and J by 4 bases, with 11 bases between the two germline ends. This CDR3 spans 13 amino acids. CDR1 and CDR2 (germline): LGHNT, FRNRAP. The CDR3 here is CASGLGGAETQYF. In DNA form, the CDR3 reads TGTGCTAGTGGTCTTGGGGGAGCAGAGACCCAGTACTTC.

The rearrangement links TRBV12-3 or TRBV12-4 to TRBJ1-1; D may be TRBD1 (5 bases). This CDR3 contains 14 residues. Deletions cut 5 bases from V and 4 bases from J, with 14 bases between. CDR3 residues: CASSPDSGGTEAFF. In DNA, the CDR3 is TGTGCCAGCAGTCCGGACTCCGGGGGCACTGAAGCTTTCTTT.

This clonotype was observed many times. The rearrangement uses TRBV27 and TRBJ1-5, with a possible D match to TRBD1 (5 bases). The germline V gene has CDR1 MNHEY and CDR2 SMNVEV (reference sequence). Trimming took off 6 bases at V and 6 bases at J, with 18 bases between the two ends. The CDR3 has 15 amino acids. CDR3 loop: CASRPTSSRAQPQHF. The CDR3 nucleotides read TGTGCCAGCAGACCCACTTCTAGCAGGGCTCAGCCCCAGCATTTT.

This clonotype was counted many times. The chain couples TRBV7-9 to TRBJ1-3; D is unclear. Germline CDR1 SEHNR, CDR2 FQNEAQ (reference sequence). The CDR3 has 17 residues. V lost 10 bases and J 0 bases, leaving 22 bases between the germline ends. CDR3 bases: TGTGCCACTATGCCCTACTGGAACGCTCGCTCTGGAAACACCATATATTTT. Its translation: CATMPYWNARSGNTIYF.

This clonotype was observed many times. The V call is TRBV11-2, the J call TRBJ2-4; 8 nucleotides agree with TRBD2. CDR1 and CDR2 from the germline V gene are SGHAT and FQNNGV. This CDR3 is 21 amino acids long. The J segment lost 1 base and the V segment lost 0 bases, leaving 17 bases of the junction unmatched. The CDR3 sequence: CASSLDGGRTGWLRAKNIQYF. The CDR3 DNA reads as TGTGCCAGCAGCTTAGATGGCGGGAGGACCGGGTGGTTGAGGGCCAAAAACATTCAGTACTTC.

Points on this clonotype: It is likely a read error, because the conserved phenylalanine at the end of the CDR3 is missing. This rearrangement joins TRBV3-1 to TRBJ2-5; D unresolved. CDR3 length: 14 amino acids. V lost 5 bases to trimming and J lost 2 bases, with 12 bases between them. Germline CDR1 is LGHDT and CDR2 is YNNKEL (reference sequence). The CDR3 spells CASSSPVAQETQYL. The CDR3 DNA follows: TGTGCCAGCAGCTCCCCGGTGGCTCAAGAGACCCAGTACCTC.

As for this clonotype: The CDR3 does not close with the conserved phenylalanine or tryptophan, likely indicating a read error. The rearrangement uses TRBV7-2 and TRBJ2-7, with a weak D call TRBD2 (6 bases). Trimming removed 5 bases from V and 5 bases from J, with 13 bases in between. Germline V gene data show CDR1 as SGHTA and CDR2 as FQGNSA. CDR3 length: 13 residues. For the CDR3, the DNA is TGTGCCAGCAGCCCCGGGAGAGCCCACGAGCAGTACTCC. Protein: CASSPGRAHEQYS.

This clonotype was picked up many times. V is TRBV18 and J is TRBJ2-3, with D hard to call. The length of the CDR3 is 14 residues. Germline V CDR1 and CDR2: KGHSH, LQKENI. V was shortened by 2 bases and J by 4 bases, with 10 bases between the two germline ends. CDR3 residues: CASSPEAKPDTQYF. The CDR3 region has the DNA TGTGCCAGCTCACCAGAGGCCAAACCAGATACGCAGTATTTT.

With respect to this clonotype: One base away lies a much larger clone, so this may be a sequencing read error. The chain recombines TRBV20-1 with TRBJ2-7; TRBD1 or TRBD2 may be the D gene (6 bases each). CDR3 length: 16 amino acids. V lost 0 bases, J lost 6 bases, and 21 bases lay in between. The germline CDR1 and CDR2 sequences are DFQATT and SNEGSKA (reference sequence). The CDR3 DNA sequence: TGCAGTGCTAGAGATGGGCCCGGGACTGGGGGCTCCGAGCAGTACTTC. Protein product: CSARDGPGTGGSEQYF.

The chain recombines TRBV20-1 with TRBJ2-7, with TRBD1 as a possible D gene (6 bases). This CDR3 contains 13 residues. V shed 4 bases and J shed 2 bases, with 12 bases lying between them. The germline CDR1 and CDR2 sequences are DFQATT and SNEGSKA (reference sequence). CDR3 in amino acids: CSATGTNPYEQYF. The CDR3 bases are TGCAGTGCTACAGGGACAAACCCCTACGAGCAGTACTTC.

This clonotype was detected ten times or more. The chain is built from TRBV6-5 and TRBJ1-3; D unclear. V was clipped by 5 bases and J by 6 bases, with 14 bases between them. The CDR3 loop spans 14 amino acids. Per germline, CDR1 MNHEY and CDR2 SVGAGI. As DNA, the CDR3 is TGTGCCAGCAGTGGGAACGGACTGGAAAACACCATATATTTT. It encodes CASSGNGLENTIYF.

This clonotype was counted many times. The chain links TRBV12-3 or TRBV12-4 to TRBJ2-7; perhaps TRBD1 as D (6 bases). V lost 6 bases, J lost 7 bases, and 19 bases lay in between. There are 14 residues in the CDR3. The CDR3 spells CASRRTGPRGEQYF. The DNA of the CDR3 is TGTGCCAGCAGGCGAACAGGGCCCCGGGGAGAGCAGTACTTC.

This chain links TRBV6-1 with TRBJ2-1; TRBD2 aligns across 7 bases. The CDR3 length is 15 residues. Germline CDR1 is MNHNS and CDR2 is SASEGT. V was clipped by 2 bases and J by 4 bases; unmatched bases: 5. The CDR3: CASSESLALYNEQFF. The CDR3 nucleotides are TGTGCCAGCAGTGAATCACTAGCGCTTTACAATGAGCAGTTCTTC.